The clone carrying this T cell receptor (beta chain) occurred once. The entry originates in a study of blood T cell repertoires in COVID-19. Study-wide context: Acute-phase and convalescent COVID-19 samples originated in the United States, Italy and Spain. Sources were T cells, B-cell-depleted T cells, or PBMCs; the material itself was cDNA or gDNA.

Germline V gene data show CDR1 as SNHLY and CDR2 as FYNNEI. The CDR3 covers 12 residues. With 2 bases removed from V and 9 bases from J, the gap between germline ends came to 10 bases. Per the original data handling: For nucleated cells, counts were estimated from reference gene primer amplification. Sequencing was performed with immunoSEQ multiplex PCR; in TCRdb, only in-frame clones are kept and a portion is missing. From that table come the V and J calls and clone size; the DNA was used to work out D and trimming. Here the sample spans around 200,000 clones, more than 70% being singletons. The sequence was obtained from a man aged 35 to 55 with active or convalescent COVID-19. This chain connects TRBV2 to TRBJ1-1, with D possibly being TRBD1 (6 bases). The sample comprised peripheral blood. In nucleotides, the CDR3 is TGTGCCAGCAGTGAACAGGGGCCCCAAGCTTTCTTT. It specifies CASSEQGPQAFF.